This T cell receptor (beta chain) comes out of a study of blood T cell repertoires in COVID-19 (dated by TCRdb to 2019 to 2021). Regarding the complete study: The collaborator samples originated in the United States, Italy and Spain and spanned the acute and convalescent phases of COVID-19. Where available, HLA class I and class II types were obtained from metadata supplied by the sample provider rather than from assay-based typing. The material from the prospective study consisted of cDNA or gDNA derived from T cells, B-cell-depleted T cells, or PBMCs. Subjects who had been exposed to COVID-19, were actively infected with it, or had recovered from it provided the deeply sampled blood TCRbeta repertoires that made up the dataset. The repertoires were released in a freely available public database intended as a resource for research on the immune response to SARS-CoV-2. Sample metadata almost always included a de-identified subject ID, COVID-19 status, age in years and sex. The samples were drawn from the first 160 participants of the ongoing ImmuneRACE study and from 1,254 subjects provided by 6 global collaborators. What the study reported, not specific to this receptor: The quantity of clinical and demographic metadata differed by source and by participant and was supplied without curation.

With regard to this clone: Its antigen is not yet known. The input lacks base qualities; no much larger clone sits a single base away.

The collaborating institutions used their own protocols to collect whole blood in K2EDTA tubes. Collaborator samples were shipped for TCRbeta analysis as frozen whole blood, isolated PBMCs, or DNA extracted from either sample type. TCRbeta CDR3 regions were amplified from genomic DNA using the immunoSEQ Assay, a bias-controlled multiplex PCR. The authors processed their data as follows. Nucleated cell counts per sample were estimated from amplification of reference gene primers within the assay. To quantify the absolute abundance of each unique TCRbeta CDR3 rearrangement, sequence reads were collapsed and filtered. For each sample, productive Simpson clonality was calculated as the square root of Simpson's diversity index over productive rearrangements. Entries here come from immuneACCESS through TCRdb and include only in-frame sequences with V and J called. Some clones fail to appear in such tables; in the studies checked, an unresolved V gene covers under half of the shortfall, and the cause of the remainder is unknown. The V and J calls and the clone size are those of that table, but D and trimming were determined from the DNA. Here the sample has roughly 250,000 clones; roughly four fifths occur a single time. The ten largest clones take up 6% to 9.5% of the sample.

The germline V gene supplies CDR1 KGHDR and CDR2 SFDVKD. V loses 4 bases at its end and J loses 0 bases; junction bases beyond the gene matches: 0. Including the terminal cysteine and phenylalanine, the CDR3 comprises 15 residues. CDR3 DNA is the only sequence kept; it has 45 bases, read in frame from the first base. The specimen was peripheral blood. The rearrangement combines TRBV24-1 with TRBJ2-3; 10 bases in the junction line up with TRBD2. This TCR derives from a woman aged 50 to 60 with acute or convalescent COVID-19. The DNA sequence is as follows: TGTGCCACCAGTGAGGGACTAGCGAGCACAGATACGCAGTATTTT. Protein translation: CATSEGLASTDTQYF.